Presented here are 21 T cell receptor beta chains from one specimen sequenced in a study of T cell repertoires in cytomegalovirus infection. TCRdb passed the reads through MiXCR, listing each CDR3 protein once. Of some 150,000 distinct CDR3 sequences listed, about 6.3% are singletons. Material: PBMCs. The origin of the receptors is a human donor in good health (CMV status not recorded). Some clones in this sample may be carry-over from other donors' samples.

V is TRBV5-1 and J is TRBJ1-2; TRBD1 matches 9 bases. V lost 3 bases and J lost 2; bases outside the gene matches: 2. The length of the CDR3 is 14 residues. Germline loops: CDR1 SGHRS, CDR2 YFSETQ. The CDR3 spells CASSSGTGNYGYTF. The CDR3 DNA is TGCGCCAGCAGCTCCGGGACAGGGAACTATGGCTACACCTTC.

This clonotype appeared many times. The chain joins TRBV7-6 to TRBJ1-4; tentative D call: TRBD1 (5 bases). CDR3 length: 14 residues. V was pared by 4 bases and J by 5 bases, with 11 bases between. CDR1 SGHVS and CDR2 FNYEAQ come from the germline V gene. The CDR3 nucleotides read TGTGCCAGCAGCTCCTTGCGGGGGAATGAAAAACTGTTTTTT. Encoded protein: CASSSLRGNEKLFF.

This clonotype was observed once. Just one base apart from a much larger clone, this may be a read error. The V call is TRBV28, the J call TRBJ2-7; tentatively, D is TRBD1 (6 bases). The CDR3 covers 17 residues. The germline V gene has CDR1 MDHEN and CDR2 SYDVKM. V lost 6 bases and J lost 0, with 21 bases in between. CDR3 in DNA: TGTGCCAGCAGACCCGAGCCCCTGACAGGCCTCTCCTACGAGCAGTACTTC. Amino acids: CASRPEPLTGLSYEQYF.

This clonotype came up many times. The V call is TRBV7-2, the J call TRBJ1-3, with TRBD1 as a possible D gene (6 bases). The CDR3 totals 17 residues. Trimming cost V 2 bases and J 0 bases, with 14 bases left between them. Germline V gene lookup returns CDR1 SGHTA and CDR2 FQGNSA. CDR3 DNA: TGTGCCAGCAGCTTACTGTCACAGGGCCACTCTGGAAACACCATATATTTT. Encoded protein: CASSLLSQGHSGNTIYF.

This clonotype was detected only a few times. This chain links TRBV14 with TRBJ1-1, with D uncertain. With 5 bases removed from V and 0 bases from J, the gap between germline ends came to 10 bases. The CDR3 contains 14 residues. CDR1 and CDR2 (germline): SGHDN, FVKESK. CDR3 sequence reads: CASSFKTVNTEAFF. CDR3 nucleotide sequence: TGTGCCAGCAGCTTTAAGACGGTGAACACTGAAGCTTTCTTT.

The sample holds many counts of this clonotype. The chain employs TRBV28 and TRBJ2-7; D possibly uses TRBD1 or TRBD2 (6 bases each). CDR1 and CDR2 (germline): MDHEN, SYDVKM. The CDR3 has 16 amino acids. V was trimmed by 5 bases and J by 0 bases, leaving 17 bases between them. The chain's CDR3 is CASSRPQGGRSYEQYF. The CDR3 bases are TGTGCCAGCAGTCGACCACAGGGAGGCCGCTCCTACGAGCAGTACTTC.

This clonotype was counted many times. The chain recombines TRBV12-3 or TRBV12-4 with TRBJ1-3, with D possibly matching TRBD1 (6 bases). This CDR3 region has 14 residues. V was pared by 5 bases and J by 0 bases, with 8 bases between. The CDR3 sequence is CASSAGVSGNTIYF. The CDR3 DNA reads as TGTGCCAGCAGTGCAGGGGTCTCTGGAAACACCATATATTTT.

The chain joins TRBV3-1 to TRBJ1-6, with D unclear. Trimming took 1 base from V and 2 from J, leaving 6 bases between them. The CDR3 contains 15 residues. The germline V gene encodes CDR1 LGHDT and CDR2 YNNKEL (reference sequence). CDR3 in amino acids: CASSQVDAYNSPLHF. The CDR3 DNA follows: TGTGCCAGCAGCCAAGTGGACGCCTATAATTCACCCCTCCACTTT.

This clonotype appeared many times. The chain couples TRBV7-2 to TRBJ1-1, with D perhaps matching TRBD1 (5 bases). Germline V gives CDR1 SGHTA, CDR2 FQGNSA. CDR3 length: 14 residues. Trimming shortened V by 0 bases and J by 0 bases, and 5 bases separated the two germline ends. The DNA for the CDR3 is TGTGCCAGCAGCTTAGCAGGGGTGAACACTGAAGCTTTCTTT. Translated: CASSLAGVNTEAFF.

At least ten counts were recorded for this clonotype. The chain links TRBV7-2 to TRBJ2-3; D may be TRBD1 (7 bases). The V gene's germline CDR1 is SGHTA and CDR2 FQGNSA. Trimming took off 3 bases at V and 3 bases at J, with 13 bases between the two ends. The CDR3 is 15 amino acids. CDR3 nucleotides: TGTGCCAGCAGCTTTAGACAGGGAGGAACAGATACGCAGTATTTT. Translation gives CASSFRQGGTDTQYF.

This clonotype appeared many times. The chain uses TRBV11-2 and TRBJ1-2, with 7 positions matching TRBD1. With 5 bases clipped from V and 3 bases from J, the junction kept 3 bases outside the gene matches. The CDR3 contains 13 residues. In germline, CDR1 is SGHAT, CDR2 FQNNGV. The CDR3 bases are TGTGCCAGCAGCACCACAGGGGACTATGGCTACACCTTC. Translation: CASSTTGDYGYTF.

The J gene is TRBJ2-5, the V gene TRBV20-1, with D perhaps matching TRBD1 (5 bases). The germline gives CDR1 DFQATT, CDR2 SNEGSKA (reference sequence). Trimming stripped 5 bases from V and 0 bases from J, with 19 bases between. This CDR3 region has 16 residues. The CDR3 nucleotides are TGCAGTGCTCCCGTTAGGACATCTTGGTACCAAGAGACCCAGTACTTC. Translation gives CSAPVRTSWYQETQYF.

About this clonotype: Being one base from a much bigger clone, this may be a read error. The chain is built from TRBV7-2 and TRBJ2-1; D is unresolved. Germline CDR1 reads SGHTA; CDR2 reads FQGNSA. The CDR3 consists of 14 residues. The CDR3 DNA sequence: TGTGCCAGCAACTTAAACCCCGCCAGGAATGAGCAGTTCTTC. Residues: CASNLNPARNEQFF.

This clonotype appeared many times. The chain recombines TRBV7-8 with TRBJ1-5; D is possibly TRBD1 (6 bases). Germline assignment: CDR1 SGHVS and CDR2 FQNEAQ. The CDR3 length is 15 residues. Deletions cut 1 base from V and 7 bases from J, with 14 bases between. The CDR3 loop is CASSLVGGAGQPQHF. DNA of the CDR3: TGTGCCAGCAGCTTAGTGGGGGGGGCTGGACAGCCCCAGCATTTT.

This clonotype has only a few counts. This rearrangement joins TRBV6-8 to TRBJ1-1, with D possibly TRBD1 on 6 matching bases. Germline V gene lookup returns CDR1 MNHGY and CDR2 SAAAGT. V dropped 10 bases and J dropped 1 base, with 13 bases sitting between them. The CDR3 extends over 13 amino acids. The CDR3 DNA reads as TGTGCCACCACCGGGGGACAGAACACTGAAGCTTTCTTT. Protein product: CATTGGQNTEAFF.

Ten or more counts support this clonotype. The J gene is TRBJ2-2, the V gene TRBV7-2; D ambiguous. Trimming cost V 1 base and J 6 bases, with 9 bases left between them. Germline loops: CDR1 SGHTA, CDR2 FQGNSA. The CDR3 extends over 14 amino acids. CDR3 nucleotides: TGTGCCAGCAGCTTAGAGTTGAGCGCCGGGGAGCTGTTTTTT. Translating gives CASSLELSAGELFF.

This clonotype was seen repeatedly, ten times or more. The chain is built from TRBV12-3 or TRBV12-4 and TRBJ2-5; 10 positions match TRBD2. The CDR3 has 16 amino acids. V gave up 2 bases and J gave up 3 bases; unmatched junction bases: 6. The CDR3 reads CASSLRVAGGEETQYF. The DNA of the CDR3 is TGTGCCAGCAGTTTAAGGGTAGCGGGGGGTGAAGAGACCCAGTACTTC.

This clonotype was detected ten times or more. The chain combines TRBV6-2 or TRBV6-3 with TRBJ1-1, with 8 positions matching TRBD1. The germline V gene has CDR1 MNHEY and CDR2 SVGEGT. This CDR3 spans 16 amino acids. The junction had 9 bases not matched to a gene; V was cut back by 5 bases and J by 1 base. CDR3 nucleotide sequence: TGTGCCAGCAGTCCCCCCAGGCAGGGGGCGAACACTGAAGCTTTCTTT. Protein product: CASSPPRQGANTEAFF.

Note on this clonotype: This may be a read error: a much more frequent sequence differs by one nucleotide. This chain links TRBV19 with TRBJ1-4, with D uncertain. Trimming shortened V by 6 bases and J by 8 bases, and 10 bases separated the two germline ends. In germline, CDR1 is LNHDA, CDR2 SQIVND (reference sequence). This CDR3 is 12 amino acids long. Written as DNA, the CDR3 is TGTGCCAGTAGGTGCCCGGAGGAAAAACTGTTTTTT. This encodes CASRCPEEKLFF.

This clonotype was observed many times. The genes are TRBV7-8 and TRBJ2-7, with D possibly TRBD1 on 6 matching bases. The CDR3 runs 15 residues. V gave up 3 bases and J gave up 0 bases, with 12 bases separating them. Per germline, CDR1 SGHVS and CDR2 FQNEAQ. The CDR3 nucleotides read TGTGCCAGCAGCTTTCAGGGGACCCACTCCTACGAGCAGTACTTC. Protein sequence: CASSFQGTHSYEQYF.

At least ten counts were recorded for this clonotype. The chain has TRBV7-2 and TRBJ2-1; a possible D gene is TRBD2 (5 bases). The germline V gene has CDR1 SGHTA and CDR2 FQGNSA. V lost 1 base and J 5 bases, leaving 12 bases between the germline ends. The CDR3 runs to 15 residues. The CDR3 loop is CASSLGGLRNNEQFF. The CDR3 DNA reads TGTGCCAGCAGCTTAGGAGGACTGAGGAACAATGAGCAGTTCTTC.